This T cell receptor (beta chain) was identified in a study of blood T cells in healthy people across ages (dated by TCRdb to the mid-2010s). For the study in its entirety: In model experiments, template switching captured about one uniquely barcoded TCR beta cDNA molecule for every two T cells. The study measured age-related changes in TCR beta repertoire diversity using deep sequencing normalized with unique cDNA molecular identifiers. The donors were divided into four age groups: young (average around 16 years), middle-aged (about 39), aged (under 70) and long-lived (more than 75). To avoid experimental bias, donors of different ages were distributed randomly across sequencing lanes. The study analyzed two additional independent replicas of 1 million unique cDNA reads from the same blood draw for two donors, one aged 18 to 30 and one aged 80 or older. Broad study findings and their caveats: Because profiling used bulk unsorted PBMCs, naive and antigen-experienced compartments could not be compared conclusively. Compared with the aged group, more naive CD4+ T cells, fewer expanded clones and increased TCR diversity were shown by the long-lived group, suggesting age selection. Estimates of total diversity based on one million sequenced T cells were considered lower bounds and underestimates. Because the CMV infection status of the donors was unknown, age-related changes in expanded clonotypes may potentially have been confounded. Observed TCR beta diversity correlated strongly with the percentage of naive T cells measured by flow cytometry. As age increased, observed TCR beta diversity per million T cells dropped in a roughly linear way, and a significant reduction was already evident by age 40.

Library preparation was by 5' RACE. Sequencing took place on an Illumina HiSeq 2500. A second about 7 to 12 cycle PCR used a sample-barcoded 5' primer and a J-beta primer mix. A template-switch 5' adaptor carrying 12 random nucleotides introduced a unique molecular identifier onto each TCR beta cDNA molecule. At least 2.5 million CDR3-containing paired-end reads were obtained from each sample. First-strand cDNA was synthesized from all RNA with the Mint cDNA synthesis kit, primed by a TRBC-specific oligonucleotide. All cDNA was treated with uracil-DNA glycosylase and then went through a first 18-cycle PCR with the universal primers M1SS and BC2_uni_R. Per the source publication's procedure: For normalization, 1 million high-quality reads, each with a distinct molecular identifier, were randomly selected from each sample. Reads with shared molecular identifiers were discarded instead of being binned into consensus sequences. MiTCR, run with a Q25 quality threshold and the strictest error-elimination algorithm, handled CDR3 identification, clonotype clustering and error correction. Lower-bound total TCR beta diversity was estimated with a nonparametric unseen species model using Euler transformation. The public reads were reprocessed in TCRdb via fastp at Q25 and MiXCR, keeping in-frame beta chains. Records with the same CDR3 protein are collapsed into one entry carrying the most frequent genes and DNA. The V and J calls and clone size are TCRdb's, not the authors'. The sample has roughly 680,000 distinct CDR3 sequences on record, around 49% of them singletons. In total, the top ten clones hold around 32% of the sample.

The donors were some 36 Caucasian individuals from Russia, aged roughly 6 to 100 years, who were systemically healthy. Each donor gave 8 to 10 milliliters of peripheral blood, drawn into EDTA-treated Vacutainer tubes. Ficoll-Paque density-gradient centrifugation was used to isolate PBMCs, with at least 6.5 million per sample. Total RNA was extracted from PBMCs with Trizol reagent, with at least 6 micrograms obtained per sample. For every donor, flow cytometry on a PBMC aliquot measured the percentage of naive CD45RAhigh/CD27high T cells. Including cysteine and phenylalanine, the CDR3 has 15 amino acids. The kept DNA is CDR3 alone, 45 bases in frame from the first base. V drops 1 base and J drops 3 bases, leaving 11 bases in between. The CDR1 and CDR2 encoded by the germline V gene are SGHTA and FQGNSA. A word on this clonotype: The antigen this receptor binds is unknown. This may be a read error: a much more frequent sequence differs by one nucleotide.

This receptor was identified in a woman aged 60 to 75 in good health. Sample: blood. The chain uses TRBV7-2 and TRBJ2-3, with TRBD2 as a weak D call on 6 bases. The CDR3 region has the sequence CASSLDGGETDTQYF. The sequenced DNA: TGTGCCAGCAGCTTAGATGGCGGGGAAACAGATACGCAGTATTTT.